These 32 T cell receptor beta chains share one sample of origin, sequenced in a study of T cells in Graves' hyperthyroidism and ophthalmopathy. RNA transcripts provided the source from which TCR beta CDR3 regions were amplified. In the first-round RT-PCR of the TCR CDR3, the HTBI primer set was used. TCRdb itself ran the multiplex PCR reads through MiXCR, one entry per CDR3 protein. This sample has fewer than 800,000 distinct CDR3 sequences, with about a sixth found just once. Specimen: blood. The receptors shown here come from a man aged 18 to 30 with Graves' hyperthyroidism.

The V and J genes are TRBV3-1 and TRBJ2-5; the D is unclear. The CDR3 is made up of 14 amino acids. CDR1 is LGHDT, CDR2 YNNKEL, per germline (reference sequence). V lost 4 bases and J lost 7, with 16 bases in between. The CDR3 sequence is CASSPIVTPRTQYF. DNA for the CDR3: TGTGCCAGCAGCCCTATCGTGACCCCGCGGACCCAGTACTTC.

The table lists this clonotype with a few counts. V usage is TRBV3-1 and J usage is TRBJ2-3, with D perhaps TRBD2 (5 bases). V gave up 3 bases and J gave up 4 bases, with 23 bases separating them. CDR3 size: 18 residues. Germline CDR1 reads LGHDT; CDR2 reads YNNKEL (reference sequence). CDR3 nucleotides: TGTGCCAGCAGCCATGGGCGGGTACAATCCACTGGATCAGATACGCAGTATTTT. This translates into CASSHGRVQSTGSDTQYF.

This clonotype appeared a few times. The chain employs TRBV30 and TRBJ2-5, with TRBD1 matching over 9 bases. This CDR3 spans 12 amino acids. In germline, CDR1 is GTSNPN, CDR2 SVGIG (reference sequence). Losses at the gene ends were 5 bases for V and 7 bases for J; bases not matched to a gene: 5. The CDR3 here is CAWGTGIGTQYF. For the CDR3, the DNA is TGTGCCTGGGGGACAGGGATAGGGACCCAGTACTTC.

In DNA, the CDR3 is TGCAGTGCTAGGGGGGGTAGCGGGAGGGCCGGAAAAGCCGACAATGAGCAGTTCTTC. Translated, it gives CSARGGSGRAGKADNEQFF. The chain joins TRBV20-1 to TRBJ2-1; 11 bases map to TRBD2. V was pared by 3 bases and J by 5 bases, with 18 bases of the junction left unmatched. CDR1 DFQATT and CDR2 SNEGSKA come from the germline V gene (reference sequence). This CDR3 has 19 amino acids.

The chain couples TRBV19 to TRBJ2-7; no reliable D call. V lost 3 bases and J lost 3, with 9 bases in between. In germline, CDR1 is LNHDA, CDR2 SQIVND (reference sequence). This CDR3 is 13 amino acids long. The CDR3 sequence: CASSIRVGYEQYF. As DNA, the CDR3 is TGTGCCAGTAGTATCCGCGTAGGCTACGAGCAGTACTTC.

J is TRBJ1-3 and V is TRBV28; D remains unclear. Per the germline V gene, CDR1 is MDHEN and CDR2 is SYDVKM. V was trimmed by 3 bases and J by 0 bases, leaving 9 bases between them. The CDR3 runs to 15 residues. CDR3 nucleotide sequence: TGTGCCAGCAGTTTGGGGAAATCCTCTGGAAACACCATATATTTT. It codes for CASSLGKSSGNTIYF.

This clonotype appeared many times. The genes are TRBV7-9 and TRBJ2-1; TRBD2 matches at 9 bases. The length of the CDR3 is 16 residues. Losses at the gene ends were 5 bases for V and 1 base for J; bases not matched to a gene: 6. CDR1 is SEHNR, CDR2 FQNEAQ, per germline (reference sequence). In DNA, the CDR3 is TGTGCCAGCAGCCCATTAGCGGGAGAGTCCTACAATGAGCAGTTCTTC. Protein product: CASSPLAGESYNEQFF. Together with reference TRBV7-9 and TRBJ2-1, the CDR3 gives the full variable domain: DTGVSQNPRHKITKRGQNVTFRCDPISEHNRLYWYRQTLGQGPEFLTYFQNEAQLEKSRLLSDRFSAERPKGSFSTLEIQRTEQGDSAMYLCASSPLAGESYNEQFFGPGTRLTVL.

This clonotype was observed a few times. This chain's CDR3 is CATSRAPTGGGNTIYF. CDR3 coding DNA: TGTGCCACCAGCAGAGCCCCGACAGGGGGTGGAAACACCATATATTTT. V gene TRBV15 combines with J gene TRBJ1-3; 9 bases agree with TRBD1. Germline V gene lookup returns CDR1 LNHNV and CDR2 YYDKDF (reference sequence). V lost 1 base and J lost 3; bases outside the gene matches: 4. This CDR3 is built from 16 residues.

The table lists this clonotype with a few counts. The gene calls are TRBV3-1 and TRBJ2-7; D ambiguous. Per the germline V gene, CDR1 is LGHDT and CDR2 is YNNKEL (reference sequence). Trimming removed 1 base from V and 0 bases from J, with 7 bases in between. CDR3 length equals 14 residues. CDR3 sequence (DNA): TGTGCCAGCAGCCAAGGACACTCCTCCTACGAGCAGTACTTC. Translating it yields CASSQGHSSYEQYF.

Ten or more counts support this clonotype. The gene calls are TRBV29-1 and TRBJ2-7; TRBD1 aligns across 10 bases. CDR1 SQVTM and CDR2 ANQGSEA come from the germline V gene. V lost 7 bases to trimming and J lost 7 bases; unmatched junction nucleotides: 13. The CDR3 loop spans 14 amino acids. The CDR3 region has the DNA TGCAGCGCTGGTAGAACCGGGACAGGGGAGGAGCAGTACTTC. Translating it yields CSAGRTGTGEEQYF.

The chain uses TRBV29-1 and TRBJ2-1; 9 positions match TRBD2. The J segment lost 4 bases and the V segment lost 8 bases, leaving 9 bases of the junction unmatched. This CDR3 spans 14 amino acids. Germline V gives CDR1 SQVTM, CDR2 ANQGSEA. CDR3 loop: CSSKTSGYYNEQFF. CDR3 in DNA: TGCAGCTCAAAGACTAGCGGTTATTACAATGAGCAGTTCTTC.

This clonotype was recorded many times. This sequence joins TRBV7-9 and TRBJ2-3, with 7 bases lining up with TRBD2. This CDR3 region has 17 residues. The V gene's germline CDR1 is SEHNR and CDR2 FQNEAQ (reference sequence). Trimming at V came to 5 bases and at J to 2 bases, leaving 13 bases not matched to a gene. The CDR3 protein is CASSPEVERGHTDTQYF. CDR3 coding DNA: TGTGCCAGCAGCCCGGAGGTTGAGCGGGGCCACACAGATACGCAGTATTTT.

This clonotype turned up a few times. The chain has TRBV14 and TRBJ1-5; D call uncertain. The CDR3 contains 14 residues. Germline CDR1 reads SGHDN; CDR2 reads FVKESK. Trimming took off 1 base at V and 7 bases at J, with 11 bases between the two ends. The CDR3 nucleotides read TGTGCCAGCAGCCAAGGGAAGTTGAAGCAGCCCCAGCATTTT. Translating it yields CASSQGKLKQPQHF.

This clonotype was observed at least ten times. This chain connects TRBV28 to TRBJ2-3; D might be TRBD1 (5 bases). The CDR3 totals 14 residues. Germline V gene sequence: CDR1 MDHEN, CDR2 SYDVKM. The V and J ends lost 3 bases and 2 bases respectively, with 9 bases between them. The CDR3 DNA reads TGTGCCAGCAGTTTGGGGCAGGTCACAGATACGCAGTATTTT. This codes for CASSLGQVTDTQYF.

Only a few counts were recorded for this clonotype. The J gene is TRBJ2-6, the V gene TRBV27; D perhaps matches TRBD2 (6 bases). V lost 6 bases and J 2 bases, leaving 14 bases between the germline ends. The germline V gene encodes CDR1 MNHEY and CDR2 SMNVEV (reference sequence). The CDR3 is made up of 16 amino acids. The CDR3 loop reads CASRRTGGAGANVLTF. The CDR3 coding sequence is TGTGCCAGCAGACGGACGGGCGGGGCTGGGGCCAACGTCCTGACTTTC.

This clonotype was detected ten times or more. This chain joins TRBV6-1 and TRBJ2-1; the D call may be TRBD1 or TRBD2 (6 bases each). This CDR3 region has 16 residues. Germline V gives CDR1 MNHNS, CDR2 SASEGT. Trimming took 6 bases from V and 7 from J, leaving 22 bases between them. The CDR3 DNA follows: TGTGCCAGCAGACCCCTTGGGGGGCTGGTTTCGAATGAGCAGTTCTTC. Its translation: CASRPLGGLVSNEQFF.

This clonotype was detected ten times or more. V and J are TRBV15 and TRBJ2-1; 16 nucleotides line up with TRBD2. This CDR3 region has 16 residues. J lost 9 bases, V lost 2 bases, and 4 bases had no gene match. In germline, CDR1 is LNHNV, CDR2 YYDKDF (reference sequence). The CDR3 DNA is TGTGCCACCAGCAGACCCGGGACTAGCGGGAGGGCTGAGCAGTTCTTC. This gives the protein CATSRPGTSGRAEQFF.

Many counts were recorded for this clonotype. The rearrangement links TRBV2 to TRBJ2-3; the D call may be TRBD1 or TRBD2 (5 bases each). The CDR3 extends over 14 amino acids. CDR1 SNHLY and CDR2 FYNNEI come from the germline V gene. Trimming left V 3 bases short and J 2 bases short, with 9 bases between. CDR3 region: CASSEGRITDTQYF. CDR3 coding DNA: TGTGCCAGCAGTGAGGGACGGATCACAGATACGCAGTATTTT.

This clonotype was detected ten times or more. The chain links TRBV6-2 or TRBV6-3 to TRBJ2-1; no firm D call. V was clipped by 0 bases and J by 4 bases, with 7 bases between them. The CDR3 consists of 14 residues. From germline, CDR1 is MNHEY and CDR2 SVGEGT. The CDR3, as DNA: TGTGCCAGCAGTTACTCAGTGGCTTACAATGAGCAGTTCTTC. This translates into CASSYSVAYNEQFF.

This clonotype was counted a few times. J is TRBJ2-7 and V is TRBV19; 9 bases fit TRBD1. The CDR3 runs to 14 residues. V dropped 6 bases and J dropped 5; count of bases not matched to a gene: 8. Germline V gene sequence: CDR1 LNHDA, CDR2 SQIVND (reference sequence). The CDR3 DNA reads TGTGCCAGTAGGGACAGGGGCCAATCGGACGAGCAGTACTTC. Translation: CASRDRGQSDEQYF. The entire variable domain, with the rest obtained from reference TRBV19 and TRBJ2-7, is as follows: DGGITQSPKYLFRKEGQNVTLSCEQNLNHDAMYWYRQDPGQGLRLIYYSQIVNDFQKGDIAEGYSVSREKKESFPLTVTSAQKNPTAFYLCASRDRGQSDEQYFGPGTRLTVT.

The CDR3 protein is CASSYVSRWNEQFF. CDR3 in DNA: TGTGCCAGCAGTTACGTGAGTCGTTGGAATGAGCAGTTCTTC. The chain carries TRBV6-5 and TRBJ2-1; D ambiguous. The CDR3 is 14 amino acids. Trimming pared 2 bases from V and 7 bases from J, leaving 12 bases between. CDR1 is MNHEY, CDR2 SVGAGI, per germline.

This clonotype came up many times. V usage is TRBV24-1 and J usage is TRBJ2-1; 12 bases align to TRBD2. Germline-derived CDR1 and CDR2 are KGHDR and SFDVKD. The CDR3 loop spans 16 amino acids. V shed 6 bases, J shed 8 bases, and the junction held 10 bases outside the gene matches. CDR3 nucleotides: TGTGCCACCAGTCCTTCGACTAGCGGGAGTTACCATGAGCAGTTCTTC. This gives the protein CATSPSTSGSYHEQFF.

The chain recombines TRBV10-3 with TRBJ1-5; TRBD1 matches at 7 bases. Losses at the gene ends were 6 bases for V and 0 bases for J; bases not matched to a gene: 8. The CDR3 is 16 residues long. In germline, CDR1 is ENHRY, CDR2 SYGVKD. CDR3 loop: CAISGRTGGSNQPQHF. The CDR3 DNA reads TGTGCCATCAGCGGAAGGACAGGAGGTAGCAATCAGCCCCAGCATTTT.

The V and J genes are TRBV20-1 and TRBJ2-5, with TRBD2 matching 7 bases. The J segment lost 5 bases and the V segment lost 0 bases, leaving 12 bases of the junction unmatched. CDR1 is DFQATT and CDR2 is SNEGSKA in the germline V gene (reference sequence). The CDR3 totals 16 residues. CDR3 residues: CSAREFGREYGETQYF. The CDR3 nucleotides read TGCAGTGCTAGAGAGTTTGGGAGGGAGTACGGGGAGACCCAGTACTTC.

The CDR3 region has the DNA TGCGCCAGCAGCTTGGTCGCTAGCGATTCGTACAATGAGCAGTTCTTC. Encoded protein: CASSLVASDSYNEQFF. The chain recombines TRBV5-1 with TRBJ2-1, with D possibly being TRBD2 (6 bases). The CDR3 loop spans 16 amino acids. The germline V gene encodes CDR1 SGHRS and CDR2 YFSETQ. Trimming stripped 0 bases from V and 4 bases from J, with 14 bases between.

Many counts were recorded for this clonotype. The V call is TRBV7-9, the J call TRBJ2-3; 13 bases agree with TRBD2. Germline CDR1 reads SEHNR; CDR2 reads FQNEAQ (reference sequence). The ends lost 6 bases at V and 2 bases at J; junction bases unmatched: 20. CDR3 length: 21 amino acids. CDR3 nucleotides: TGTGCCAGCAGTTACTCCCTGGGACTAGCGGGAAAGACGGCCTTCACAGATACGCAGTATTTT. This gives the protein CASSYSLGLAGKTAFTDTQYF.

This clonotype was seen repeatedly, ten times or more. CDR3 DNA sequence: TGCAGTGCTAGGCAGGGGATCCAAGAGACCCAGTACTTC. It codes for CSARQGIQETQYF. The rearrangement links TRBV20-1 to TRBJ2-5, with D maybe TRBD1 (6 bases). CDR3 length: 13 residues. Trimming pared 3 bases from V and 1 base from J, leaving 9 bases between. Germline V gives CDR1 DFQATT, CDR2 SNEGSKA (reference sequence).

The chain carries TRBV11-3 and TRBJ2-2; D is ambiguous. CDR1 is SGHNT, CDR2 YENEEA, per germline. Trimming took off 4 bases at V and 12 bases at J, with 15 bases between the two ends. The CDR3 has 13 amino acids. The CDR3 DNA reads as TGTGCCAGCAGCTCGGTTCGGGTAGCAAAGCTGTTTTTT. Protein: CASSSVRVAKLFF.

This clonotype was seen ten or more times. The J gene is TRBJ2-7, the V gene TRBV11-2, with 9 bases matching TRBD1. The length of the CDR3 is 16 residues. After removal of 6 bases from V and 7 bases from J, the junction contained 16 bases not matched to a gene. The germline CDR1 and CDR2 sequences are SGHAT and FQNNGV. Written as DNA, the CDR3 is TGTGCCAGCAGGAGTCGCGGCCAAGGACAGGGGAGAGAGCAGTACTTC. It is translated as CASRSRGQGQGREQYF.

This clonotype was seen many times. The rearrangement links TRBV4-1 to TRBJ2-7; the match to TRBD1 covers 9 bases. After removal of 4 bases from V and 6 bases from J, the junction contained 10 bases not matched to a gene. Germline values: CDR1 MGHRA, CDR2 YSYEKL. The CDR3 is made up of 15 amino acids. DNA for the CDR3: TGCGCCAGCAGCCTAACCGGGACAGGGAAGGGCGAGCAGTACTTC. Protein product: CASSLTGTGKGEQYF.

This chain connects TRBV6-1 to TRBJ2-2; D may be TRBD1 or TRBD2 (5 bases each). V dropped 7 bases and J dropped 6 bases, with 12 bases sitting between them. CDR1 is MNHNS and CDR2 is SASEGT in the germline V gene. CDR3 length: 13 amino acids. The CDR3 DNA reads TGTGCCAGCATGGTCCGGGGCGCCGGGGAGCTGTTTTTT. The encoded protein is CASMVRGAGELFF.

In nucleotides, the CDR3 is TGTGCCAGCAGTTACCAGGACATGGGGTTCTTC. Protein product: CASSYQDMGFF. The chain employs TRBV6-2 or TRBV6-3 and TRBJ2-1; D possibly corresponds to TRBD1 (5 bases). V was shortened by 2 bases and J by 15 bases, with 11 bases between the two germline ends. The CDR3 extends over 11 amino acids. Germline V gives CDR1 MNHEY, CDR2 SVGEGT.